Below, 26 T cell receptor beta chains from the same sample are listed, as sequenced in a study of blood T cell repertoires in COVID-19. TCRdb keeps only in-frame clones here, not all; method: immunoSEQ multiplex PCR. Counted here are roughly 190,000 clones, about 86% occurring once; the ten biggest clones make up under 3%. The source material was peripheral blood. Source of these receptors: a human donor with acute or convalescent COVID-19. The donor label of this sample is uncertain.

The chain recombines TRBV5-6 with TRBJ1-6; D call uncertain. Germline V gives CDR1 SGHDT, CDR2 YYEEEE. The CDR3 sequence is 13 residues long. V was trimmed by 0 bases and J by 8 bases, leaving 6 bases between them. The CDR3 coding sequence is TGTGCCAGCAGCTTGGGGAGGGATTCACCCCTCCACTTT. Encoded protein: CASSLGRDSPLHF.

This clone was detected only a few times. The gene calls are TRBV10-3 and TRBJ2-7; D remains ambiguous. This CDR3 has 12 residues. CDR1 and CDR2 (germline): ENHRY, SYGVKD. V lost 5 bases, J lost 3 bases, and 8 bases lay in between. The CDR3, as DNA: TGTGCCATCAGTAACACCAACTACGAGCAGTACTTC. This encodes CAISNTNYEQYF.

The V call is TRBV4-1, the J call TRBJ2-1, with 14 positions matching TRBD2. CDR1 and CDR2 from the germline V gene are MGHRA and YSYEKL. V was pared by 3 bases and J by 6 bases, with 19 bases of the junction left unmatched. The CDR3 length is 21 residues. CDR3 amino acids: CASSHPRAGVTSGRGGNEQFF. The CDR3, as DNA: TGCGCCAGCAGCCATCCCCGCGCGGGGGTGACTAGCGGGAGGGGAGGCAATGAGCAGTTCTTC.

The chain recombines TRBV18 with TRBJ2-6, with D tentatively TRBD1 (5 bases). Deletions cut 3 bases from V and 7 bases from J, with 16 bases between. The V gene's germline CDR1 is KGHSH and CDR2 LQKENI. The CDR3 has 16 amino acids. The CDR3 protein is CASSPRLEGAANVLTF. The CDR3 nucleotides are TGTGCCAGCTCACCCCGTCTTGAAGGGGCTGCCAACGTCCTGACTTTC.

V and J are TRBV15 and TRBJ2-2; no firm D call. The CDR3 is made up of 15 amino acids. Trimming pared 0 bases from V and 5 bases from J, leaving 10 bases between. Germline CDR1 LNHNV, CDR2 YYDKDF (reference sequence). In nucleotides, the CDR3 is TGTGCCACCAGCAGAGACCGGGTCGGAACCGGGGAGCTGTTTTTT. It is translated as CATSRDRVGTGELFF. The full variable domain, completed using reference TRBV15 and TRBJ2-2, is DAMVIQNPRYQVTQFGKPVTLSCSQTLNHNVMYWYQQKSSQAPKLLFHYYDKDFNNEADTPDNFQSRRPNTSFCFLDIRSPGLGDTAMYLCATSRDRVGTGELFFGEGSRLTVL.

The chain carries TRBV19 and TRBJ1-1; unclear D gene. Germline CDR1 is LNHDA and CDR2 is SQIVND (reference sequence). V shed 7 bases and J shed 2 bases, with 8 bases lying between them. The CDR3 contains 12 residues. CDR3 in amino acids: CASKRENTEAFF. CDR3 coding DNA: TGTGCCAGTAAGAGAGAAAACACTGAAGCTTTCTTT.

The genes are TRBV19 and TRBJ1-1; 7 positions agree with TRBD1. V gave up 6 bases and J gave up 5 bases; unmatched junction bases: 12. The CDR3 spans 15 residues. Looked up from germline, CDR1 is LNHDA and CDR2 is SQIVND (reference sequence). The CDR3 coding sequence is TGTGCCAGTAGAATGCTCCAGGGGGGTGGGACTGAAGCTTTCTTT. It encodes CASRMLQGGGTEAFF. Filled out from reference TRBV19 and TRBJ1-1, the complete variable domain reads DGGITQSPKYLFRKEGQNVTLSCEQNLNHDAMYWYRQDPGQGLRLIYYSQIVNDFQKGDIAEGYSVSREKKESFPLTVTSAQKNPTAFYLCASRMLQGGGTEAFFGQGTRLTVV.

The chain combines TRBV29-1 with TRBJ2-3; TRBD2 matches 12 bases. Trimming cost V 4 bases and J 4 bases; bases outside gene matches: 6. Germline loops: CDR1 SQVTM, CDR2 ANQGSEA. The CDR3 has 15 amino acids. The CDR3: CSVGLAGGNPDTQYF. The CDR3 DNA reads TGCAGCGTTGGGCTAGCGGGGGGGAATCCAGATACGCAGTATTTT.

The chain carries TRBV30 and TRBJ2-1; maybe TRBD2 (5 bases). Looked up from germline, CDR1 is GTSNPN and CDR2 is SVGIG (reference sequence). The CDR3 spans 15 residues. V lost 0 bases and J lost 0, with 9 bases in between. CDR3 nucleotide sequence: TGTGCCTGGAGTGTACTAAGCGGCTCCTACAATGAGCAGTTCTTC. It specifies CAWSVLSGSYNEQFF.

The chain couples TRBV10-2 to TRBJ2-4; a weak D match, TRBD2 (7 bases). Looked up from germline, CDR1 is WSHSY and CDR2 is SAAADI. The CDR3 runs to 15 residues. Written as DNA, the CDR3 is TGCCCCCGCCGGGGGAGGGGGGGATCGAGGGACATTCAGTACTTC. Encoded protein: CPRRGRGGSRDIQYF.

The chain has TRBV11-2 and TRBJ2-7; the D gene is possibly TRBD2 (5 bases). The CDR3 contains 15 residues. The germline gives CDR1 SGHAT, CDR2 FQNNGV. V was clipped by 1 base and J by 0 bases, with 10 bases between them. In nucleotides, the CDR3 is TGTGCCAGCAGCTTAGGGGTAGGGAGCTCCTACGAGCAGTACTTC. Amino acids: CASSLGVGSSYEQYF.

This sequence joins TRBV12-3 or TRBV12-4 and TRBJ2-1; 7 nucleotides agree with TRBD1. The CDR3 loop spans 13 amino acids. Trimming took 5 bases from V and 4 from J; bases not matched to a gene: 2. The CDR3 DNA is TGTGCCAGCAGTGTGGGACAGTACAATGAGCAGTTCTTC. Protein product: CASSVGQYNEQFF.

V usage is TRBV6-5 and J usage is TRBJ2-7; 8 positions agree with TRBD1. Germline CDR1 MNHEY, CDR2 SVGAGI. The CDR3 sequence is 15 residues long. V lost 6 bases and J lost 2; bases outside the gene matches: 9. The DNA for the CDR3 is TGTGCCAGCAGGCTCACAGGGGGGACCACCTACGAGCAGTACTTC. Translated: CASRLTGGTTYEQYF.

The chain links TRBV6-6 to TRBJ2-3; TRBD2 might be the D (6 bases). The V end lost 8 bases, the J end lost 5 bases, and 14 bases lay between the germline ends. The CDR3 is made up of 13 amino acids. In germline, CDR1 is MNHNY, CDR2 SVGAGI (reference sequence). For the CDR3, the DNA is TGTGCCAGCGAAGGAGGGCAGGGAGATACGCAGTATTTT. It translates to CASEGGQGDTQYF.

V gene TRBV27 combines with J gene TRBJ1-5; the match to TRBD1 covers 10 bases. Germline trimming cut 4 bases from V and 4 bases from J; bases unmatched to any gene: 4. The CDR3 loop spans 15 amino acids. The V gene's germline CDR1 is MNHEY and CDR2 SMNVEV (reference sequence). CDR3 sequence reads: CASSSDRGSNQPQHF. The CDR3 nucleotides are TGTGCCAGCAGTTCGGACAGGGGGTCGAATCAGCCCCAGCATTTT.

The CDR3: CASSEMAGGTYEQYF. The DNA of the CDR3 is TGCGCCAGCAGTGAGATGGCGGGGGGGACCTACGAGCAGTACTTC. The V gene is TRBV10-1, the J gene TRBJ2-7, with TRBD2 identical over 9 bases. Germline V lookup: CDR1 WNHNN, CDR2 SYGVQD (reference sequence). V gave up 2 bases and J gave up 2 bases; unmatched junction bases: 4. The CDR3 is made up of 15 amino acids.

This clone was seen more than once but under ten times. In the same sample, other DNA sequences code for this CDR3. The CDR3 nucleotides are TGTGCCAGCAGGCCAGGGGGCGCTGGGGCCAACGTCCTGACTTTC. This sequence encodes CASRPGGAGANVLTF. V gene TRBV2 combines with J gene TRBJ2-6; 8 nucleotides match TRBD1. V lost 6 bases, J lost 2 bases, and 3 bases stayed unmatched. The CDR3 has 15 residues. The germline V gene encodes CDR1 SNHLY and CDR2 FYNNEI.

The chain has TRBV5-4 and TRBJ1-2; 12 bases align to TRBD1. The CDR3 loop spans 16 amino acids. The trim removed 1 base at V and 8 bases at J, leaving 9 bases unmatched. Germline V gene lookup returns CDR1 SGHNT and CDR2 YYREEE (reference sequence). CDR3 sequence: CASSLSLGQGAGGYTF. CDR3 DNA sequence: TGTGCCAGCAGCTTGTCATTGGGACAGGGGGCCGGGGGCTACACCTTC.

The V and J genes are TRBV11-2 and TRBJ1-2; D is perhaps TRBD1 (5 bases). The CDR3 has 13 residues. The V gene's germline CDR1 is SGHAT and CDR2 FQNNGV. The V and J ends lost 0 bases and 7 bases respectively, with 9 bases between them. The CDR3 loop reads CASSLERGSGYTF. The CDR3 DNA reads TGTGCCAGCAGCTTAGAAAGGGGTTCTGGCTACACCTTC.

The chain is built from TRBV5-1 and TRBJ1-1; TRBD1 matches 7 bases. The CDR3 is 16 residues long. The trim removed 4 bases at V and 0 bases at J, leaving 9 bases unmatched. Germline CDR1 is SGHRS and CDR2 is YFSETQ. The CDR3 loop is CASSPRQGGMNTEAFF. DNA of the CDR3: TGCGCCAGCAGCCCTAGACAGGGAGGAATGAACACTGAAGCTTTCTTT.

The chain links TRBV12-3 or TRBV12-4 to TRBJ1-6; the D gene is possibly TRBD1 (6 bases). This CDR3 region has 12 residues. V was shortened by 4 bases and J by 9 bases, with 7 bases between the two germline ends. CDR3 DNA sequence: TGTGCCAGCAGTTCCAGGGGTTCACCCCTCCACTTT. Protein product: CASSSRGSPLHF.

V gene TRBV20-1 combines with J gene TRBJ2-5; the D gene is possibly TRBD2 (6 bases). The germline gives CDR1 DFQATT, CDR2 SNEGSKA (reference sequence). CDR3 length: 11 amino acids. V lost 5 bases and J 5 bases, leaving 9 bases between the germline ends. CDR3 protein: CSAWDWETQYF. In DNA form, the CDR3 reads TGCAGTGCTTGGGACTGGGAGACCCAGTACTTC.

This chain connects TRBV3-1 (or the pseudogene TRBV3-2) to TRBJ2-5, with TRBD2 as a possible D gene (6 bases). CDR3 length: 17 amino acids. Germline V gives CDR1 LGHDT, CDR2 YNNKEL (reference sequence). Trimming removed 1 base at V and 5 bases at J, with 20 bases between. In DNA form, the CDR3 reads TGTGCCAGCAGCCAAGTGGCCATCGGGGGTGGCAGGGAGACCCAGTACTTC. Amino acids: CASSQVAIGGGRETQYF.

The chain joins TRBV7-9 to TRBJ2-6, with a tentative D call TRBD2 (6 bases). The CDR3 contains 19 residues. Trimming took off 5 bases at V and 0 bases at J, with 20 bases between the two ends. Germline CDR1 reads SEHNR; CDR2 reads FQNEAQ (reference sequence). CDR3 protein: CASSNDRTATSSGANVLTF. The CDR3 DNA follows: TGTGCCAGCAGCAACGACCGGACGGCGACTAGCTCTGGGGCCAACGTCCTGACTTTC.

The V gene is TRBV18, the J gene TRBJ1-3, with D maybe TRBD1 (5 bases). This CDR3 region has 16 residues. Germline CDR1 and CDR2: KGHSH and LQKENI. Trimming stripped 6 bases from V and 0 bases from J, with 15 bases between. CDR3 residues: CASSPGTGASGNTIYF. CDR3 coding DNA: TGTGCCAGCTCTCCCGGGACTGGCGCCTCTGGAAACACCATATATTTT.

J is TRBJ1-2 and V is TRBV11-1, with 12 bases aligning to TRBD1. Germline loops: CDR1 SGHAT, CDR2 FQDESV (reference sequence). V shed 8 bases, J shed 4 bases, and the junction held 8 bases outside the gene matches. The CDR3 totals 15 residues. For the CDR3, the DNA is TGTGCCAGCGGGGACAGGGGGCTTTCCCTCTATGGCTACACCTTC. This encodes CASGDRGLSLYGYTF.